Each of the 20 T cell receptor beta chains below was sequenced from the same sample in a study of blood T cell repertoires in COVID-19. Here immunoSEQ multiplex PCR was the method, and the copy in TCRdb shows in-frame clones only, minus some. The data contain some 81,000 clones, roughly 95% of them singletons. Sample: peripheral blood. These receptors all come from a human donor with active COVID-19. The donor label of this sample is uncertain.

CDR3 DNA: TGTGCCAGCAGCCGACAGGGTTTGAATCAGCCCCAGCATTTT. This translates into CASSRQGLNQPQHF. The V and J genes are TRBV6-5 and TRBJ1-5, with 7 nucleotides matching TRBD1. Germline V CDR1 and CDR2: MNHEY, SVGAGI. The V and J ends lost 6 bases and 4 bases, in that order; junction bases with no gene match: 6. There are 14 residues in the CDR3.

The chain carries TRBV3-1 (or the pseudogene TRBV3-2) and TRBJ2-7; a possible D gene is TRBD2 (5 bases). This CDR3 region has 14 residues. Trimming stripped 2 bases from V and 1 base from J, with 9 bases between. Germline-derived CDR1 and CDR2 are LGHDT and YNNKEL (reference sequence). The CDR3 DNA sequence: TGTGCCAGCAGCCAATTACGGGATTCCTACGAGCAGTACTTC. Protein: CASSQLRDSYEQYF.

The chain has TRBV27 and TRBJ2-7, with TRBD2 matching 12 bases. V shed 6 bases and J 3 bases; nucleotides not matched to a gene: 3. The CDR3 loop spans 14 amino acids. Germline CDR1 is MNHEY and CDR2 is SMNVEV (reference sequence). The CDR3 DNA follows: TGTGCCAGCAGCCTAGCGGGAGGGCTCTACGAGCAGTACTTC. Translating gives CASSLAGGLYEQYF.

The chain carries TRBV10-3 and TRBJ2-1, with 9 bases lining up with TRBD2. The germline gives CDR1 ENHRY, CDR2 SYGVKD. The CDR3 totals 15 residues. After removal of 0 bases from V and 7 bases from J, the junction contained 4 bases not matched to a gene. The CDR3 DNA is TGTGCCATCAGTGAGTCTGGGACTAGCAGGAATGAGCAGTTCTTC. Translated: CAISESGTSRNEQFF.

The chain carries TRBV6-5 and TRBJ1-5, with 8 bases lining up with TRBD1. Trimming took 0 bases from V and 5 from J; bases not matched to a gene: 0. Germline CDR1 is MNHEY and CDR2 is SVGAGI. The CDR3 has 14 amino acids. The CDR3 nucleotides read TGTGCCAGCAGTTACTCGACAGGGGATCAGCCCCAGCATTTT. Protein: CASSYSTGDQPQHF.

This chain joins TRBV3-1 (or the pseudogene TRBV3-2) and TRBJ2-7; D gene uncertain. V was shortened by 1 base and J by 6 bases, with 10 bases between the two germline ends. Germline V gives CDR1 LGHDT, CDR2 YNNKEL (reference sequence). The CDR3 has 13 amino acids. CDR3 sequence reads: CASSQGALGEQYF. The CDR3 DNA sequence: TGTGCCAGCAGCCAAGGGGCCTTAGGCGAGCAGTACTTC.

The rearrangement links TRBV9 to TRBJ1-1, with a weak D call TRBD1 (6 bases). CDR1 SGDLS and CDR2 YYNGEE come from the germline V gene. Trimming shortened V by 3 bases and J by 1 base, and 19 bases separated the two germline ends. CDR3 length: 17 amino acids. CDR3 DNA sequence: TGTGCCAGCAGCGCCCAGGGGTGGGTACAGGAGAACACTGAAGCTTTCTTT. It yields the protein CASSAQGWVQENTEAFF.

This chain links TRBV5-1 with TRBJ2-7; 8 positions agree with TRBD1. J gave up 7 bases and V 0 bases, and 9 bases lay outside the gene matches. Germline V CDR1 and CDR2: SGHRS, YFSETQ. The CDR3 is 15 residues long. The CDR3 nucleotides read TGCGCCAGCAGCTTGGATACAGGGGGGCCTTTTGAGCAGTACTTC. Translated, it gives CASSLDTGGPFEQYF.

V and J are TRBV5-1 and TRBJ2-2, with 8 positions matching TRBD1. The length of the CDR3 is 17 residues. Germline V gene data show CDR1 as SGHRS and CDR2 as YFSETQ. V shed 0 bases, J shed 5 bases, and the junction held 9 bases outside the gene matches. CDR3 protein: CASSLASRQGATGELFF. The CDR3 nucleotides are TGCGCCAGCAGCTTGGCCAGTCGGCAGGGGGCAACCGGGGAGCTGTTTTTT.

V and J are TRBV11-1 and TRBJ1-1, with TRBD1 matching 9 bases. Germline CDR1 and CDR2: SGHAT and FQDESV (reference sequence). CDR3 length: 12 residues. V lost 5 bases, J lost 8 bases, and 3 bases stayed unmatched. The CDR3 sequence: CASSPDRGEAFF. The CDR3 DNA reads as TGTGCCAGCAGCCCAGACAGGGGGGAAGCTTTCTTT.

This clone was recorded only once. The chain couples TRBV7-6 to TRBJ2-7; no firm D call. Germline V lookup: CDR1 SGHVS, CDR2 FNYEAQ. Trimming pared 1 base from V and 3 bases from J, leaving 4 bases between. This CDR3 has 12 residues. The CDR3 DNA reads TGTGCCAGCAGCTTAGACAACTACGAGCAGTACTTC. Amino acid sequence: CASSLDNYEQYF.

The chain links TRBV28 to TRBJ2-1, with TRBD2 matching over 11 bases. V shed 3 bases, J shed 7 bases, and the junction held 5 bases outside the gene matches. This CDR3 contains 15 residues. Germline CDR1 MDHEN, CDR2 SYDVKM. The CDR3 DNA is TGTGCCAGCAGTTTGTGGCTAGCGGGAGGAAATGAGCAGTTCTTC. It codes for CASSLWLAGGNEQFF.

The gene calls are TRBV6-5 and TRBJ2-7; 7 bases fit TRBD1. Germline V lookup: CDR1 MNHEY, CDR2 SVGAGI. This CDR3 spans 13 amino acids. Germline trimming cut 6 bases from V and 6 bases from J; bases unmatched to any gene: 8. The CDR3 DNA sequence: TGTGCCAGCAGACCAACAGGGGTCGGCGAGCAGTACTTC. It translates to CASRPTGVGEQYF.

The CDR3 sequence: CASSLRWRAGEKLFF. The DNA of the CDR3 is TGTGCCAGCAGCTTGAGGTGGCGGGCAGGCGAAAAACTGTTTTTT. The chain uses TRBV5-5 and TRBJ1-4; D is unclear. This CDR3 has 15 residues. Trimming stripped 1 base from V and 8 bases from J, with 15 bases between. Germline V CDR1 and CDR2: SGHKS, YYEKEE (reference sequence).

V is TRBV28 and J is TRBJ2-7; 8 bases agree with TRBD2. V shed 5 bases and J 6 bases; nucleotides not matched to a gene: 9. The V gene's germline CDR1 is MDHEN and CDR2 SYDVKM. CDR3 length: 14 amino acids. DNA of the CDR3: TGTGCCAGCAGTAGAGCGGGAGATCTTTGCGAGCAGTACTTC. Amino acids: CASSRAGDLCEQYF.

For this clone: A read error may produce the germline difference seen at one junction end. The chain joins TRBV5-1 to TRBJ1-3; possibly TRBD1 for D (6 bases). The CDR3 covers 15 residues. CDR1 SGHRS and CDR2 YFSETQ come from the germline V gene. The CDR3 spells CVSSLEGTRGNTIYF. CDR3 coding DNA: TGCGTCAGCAGCTTGGAGGGGACACGTGGAAACACCATATATTTT.

V and J are TRBV7-9 and TRBJ2-5, with 11 bases aligning to TRBD2. Germline V gene lookup returns CDR1 SEHNR and CDR2 FQNEAQ (reference sequence). The CDR3 totals 17 residues. The V and J ends lost 5 bases and 3 bases, in that order; junction bases with no gene match: 11. The CDR3 sequence: CASSPNPGLADEETQYF. Written as DNA, the CDR3 is TGTGCCAGCAGCCCCAATCCGGGACTAGCGGATGAAGAGACCCAGTACTTC.

The chain uses TRBV29-1 and TRBJ2-7, with 12 bases fitting TRBD1. Per the germline V gene, CDR1 is SQVTM and CDR2 is ANQGSEA. V shed 8 bases, J shed 5 bases, and the junction held 7 bases outside the gene matches. The CDR3 runs to 13 residues. The CDR3 reads CSSLGQGADEQYF. CDR3 nucleotide sequence: TGCAGCTCACTGGGACAGGGGGCGGACGAGCAGTACTTC.

The chain joins TRBV12-3 or TRBV12-4 to TRBJ2-7; TRBD1 is a possible D gene (7 bases). This CDR3 comprises 13 residues. V was trimmed by 6 bases and J by 7 bases, leaving 16 bases between them. The CDR3: CASRPGQAGEQYF. For the CDR3, the DNA is TGTGCCAGCAGGCCCGGACAGGCGGGAGAGCAGTACTTC.

The chain uses TRBV2 and TRBJ2-5; 10 bases are shared with TRBD2. Germline CDR1 and CDR2: SNHLY and FYNNEI. CDR3 length equals 15 residues. The V segment lost 10 bases and the J segment 1 base; nucleotides outside the gene matches: 9. CDR3 DNA sequence: TGTGCCACCGAGGTAGCGGGGGGCGTCCAAGAGACCCAGTACTTC. Translation: CATEVAGGVQETQYF.